Presented here are 29 T cell receptor beta chains from one specimen sequenced in a study of T cell responses to AZD1222 COVID-19 vaccine. Generated by immunoSEQ multiplex PCR, the TCRdb table keeps only in-frame clones and is missing some. The repertoire holds 150,000 to 170,000 clones, roughly 90% seen once, with approximately 17% in the top ten. This specimen was peripheral blood, taken on day 0 of AZD1222 vaccination. The receptor set was obtained from an adult in good health.

This clone was observed once. The CDR3 DNA reads TGTGCCATCAGTTTCGACAGGAGCTCTGGAAACACCATATATTTT. Protein: CAISFDRSSGNTIYF. The V and J genes are TRBV10-3 and TRBJ1-3; D perhaps matches TRBD1 (6 bases). The CDR3 runs 15 residues. V was trimmed by 5 bases and J by 0 bases, leaving 11 bases between them. CDR1 is ENHRY and CDR2 is SYGVKD in the germline V gene.

This clone was observed a single time. The V and J genes are TRBV2 and TRBJ1-5; 10 bases are a match to TRBD1. The CDR3 is made up of 16 amino acids. With V trimmed by 1 base and J by 6 bases, 6 bases remained unmatched. Germline V gene lookup returns CDR1 SNHLY and CDR2 FYNNEI. The CDR3 DNA follows: TGTGCCAGCAGTGAAGGCCGGGACAGGGGAACTCAGCCCCAGCATTTT. It translates to CASSEGRDRGTQPQHF.

V usage is TRBV19 and J usage is TRBJ2-1, with D perhaps TRBD2 (5 bases). This CDR3 is 14 amino acids long. Trimming stripped 3 bases from V and 3 bases from J, with 9 bases between. Germline values: CDR1 LNHDA, CDR2 SQIVND (reference sequence). In nucleotides, the CDR3 is TGTGCCAGTAGTATGAGCGGTGGCTACAATGAGCAGTTCTTC. It codes for CASSMSGGYNEQFF.

This clone was counted many times. This rearrangement joins TRBV5-5 to TRBJ2-5; D unresolved. Trimming pared 3 bases from V and 5 bases from J, leaving 14 bases between. The germline gives CDR1 SGHKS, CDR2 YYEKEE (reference sequence). This CDR3 spans 14 amino acids. CDR3 coding DNA: TGTGCCAGCAGCTCCATCCCCCTCGGGGAGACCCAGTACTTC. Its translation: CASSSIPLGETQYF.

V and J are TRBV19 and TRBJ1-1; unclear D gene. Germline V lookup: CDR1 LNHDA, CDR2 SQIVND (reference sequence). Trimming shortened V by 0 bases and J by 1 base, and 9 bases separated the two germline ends. The CDR3 is 15 residues long. CDR3 sequence: CASSIDPGRNTEAFF. The DNA of the CDR3 is TGTGCCAGTAGTATAGATCCTGGCAGGAACACTGAAGCTTTCTTT.

The V gene is TRBV7-9, the J gene TRBJ2-7, with TRBD2 identical over 7 bases. With 4 bases clipped from V and 4 bases from J, the junction kept 1 base outside the gene matches. Germline V lookup: CDR1 SEHNR, CDR2 FQNEAQ (reference sequence). CDR3 length: 12 residues. The CDR3 here is CASSWGGYEQYF. The DNA of the CDR3 is TGTGCCAGCAGCTGGGGGGGTTACGAGCAGTACTTC.

The chain has TRBV6-5 and TRBJ1-1, with unresolved D. The CDR3 runs to 13 residues. Trimming pared 2 bases from V and 1 base from J, leaving 5 bases between. Germline CDR1 is MNHEY and CDR2 is SVGAGI. The CDR3 sequence is CASSYGKNTEAFF. Written as DNA, the CDR3 is TGTGCCAGCAGTTACGGGAAGAACACTGAAGCTTTCTTT.

The chain joins TRBV5-1 to TRBJ1-2; 7 bases match TRBD1. After removal of 5 bases from V and 3 bases from J, the junction contained 7 bases not matched to a gene. The CDR3 loop spans 14 amino acids. The germline gives CDR1 SGHRS, CDR2 YFSETQ. For the CDR3, the DNA is TGCGCCAGCAGTTACCGGGACAGCGACTATGGCTACACCTTC. This encodes CASSYRDSDYGYTF.

This clone appeared once. This rearrangement joins TRBV27 to TRBJ1-2; no firm D call. CDR1 MNHEY and CDR2 SMNVEV come from the germline V gene (reference sequence). V was clipped by 2 bases and J by 7 bases, with 17 bases between them. The CDR3 length is 15 residues. CDR3 region: CASSLQLNGVGGYTF. CDR3 bases: TGTGCCAGCAGTTTACAACTGAACGGGGTGGGTGGCTACACCTTC.

In this sample, this clone turned up once. CDR3 bases: TGCGCCAGCAGCCACACCACAGGGTACACTGAAGCTTTCTTT. The encoded protein is CASSHTTGYTEAFF. This chain connects TRBV5-1 to TRBJ1-1; tentatively, D is TRBD1 (6 bases). Germline V lookup: CDR1 SGHRS, CDR2 YFSETQ. This CDR3 region has 14 residues. Trimming took off 4 bases at V and 3 bases at J, with 13 bases between the two ends.

The genes are TRBV11-3 and TRBJ2-5; D remains ambiguous. The CDR3 totals 12 residues. From germline, CDR1 is SGHNT and CDR2 YENEEA. Deletions cut 3 bases from V and 2 bases from J, with 4 bases between. DNA for the CDR3: TGTGCCAGCAGCTTCTCACAAGAGACCCAGTACTTC. Its translation is CASSFSQETQYF.

This chain connects TRBV11-2 to TRBJ2-2; 7 bases are a match to TRBD1. Unmatched junction bases numbered 3, after V lost 6 bases and J lost 5 bases. CDR1 is SGHAT and CDR2 is FQNNGV in the germline V gene. This CDR3 is 13 amino acids long. CDR3 DNA sequence: TGTGCCAGCAGACCGACAGGGACCGGGGAGCTGTTTTTT. As protein: CASRPTGTGELFF.

The chain employs TRBV6-5 and TRBJ1-1; TRBD1 agrees at 7 bases. The CDR3 extends over 15 amino acids. The trim removed 6 bases at V and 4 bases at J, leaving 11 bases unmatched. The V gene's germline CDR1 is MNHEY and CDR2 SVGAGI. DNA of the CDR3: TGTGCCAGCAGAACAACAGGGGCCCCGGGCACTGAAGCTTTCTTT. As protein: CASRTTGAPGTEAFF.

This chain joins TRBV11-2 and TRBJ2-7; D possibly corresponds to TRBD1 (6 bases). Trimming pared 7 bases from V and 1 base from J, leaving 17 bases between. Looked up from germline, CDR1 is SGHAT and CDR2 is FQNNGV. CDR3 size: 15 residues. CDR3 coding DNA: TGTGCCAGCAACCCCGTTAGGGGGATTTCCTACGAGCAGTACTTC. It codes for CASNPVRGISYEQYF.

The genes are TRBV4-1 and TRBJ1-3; tentative D call: TRBD1 (5 bases). The V gene lost 2 bases and the J gene lost 4 bases, with 15 bases spanning the gap. This CDR3 comprises 16 residues. CDR1 MGHRA and CDR2 YSYEKL come from the germline V gene. CDR3 protein: CASSQNPRELGNTIYF. CDR3 sequence (DNA): TGCGCCAGCAGCCAAAACCCCAGGGAGCTCGGAAACACCATATATTTT.

The sample holds one count of this clone. This chain uses TRBV18 with TRBJ1-2, with D maybe TRBD1 (5 bases). V dropped 6 bases and J dropped 4 bases, with 15 bases sitting between them. The CDR3 extends over 14 amino acids. Germline CDR1 is KGHSH and CDR2 is LQKENI. In DNA form, the CDR3 reads TGTGCCAGCTCGCCCGCGAGGGGTGGCTATGGCTACACCTTC. Amino acids: CASSPARGGYGYTF.

The rearrangement uses TRBV19 and TRBJ1-5; D not resolved. The V and J ends lost 1 base and 0 bases respectively, with 10 bases between them. Germline V gene sequence: CDR1 LNHDA, CDR2 SQIVND (reference sequence). The CDR3 is 16 residues long. The CDR3 nucleotides are TGTGCCAGTAGTATAGGGCAGCCCTATAGCAATCAGCCCCAGCATTTT. It yields the protein CASSIGQPYSNQPQHF.

This clone was counted only a few times. CDR3 sequence reads: CASSVLHTGELFF. The CDR3 DNA follows: TGTGCCAGCAGCGTCCTTCACACCGGGGAGCTGTTTTTT. This sequence joins TRBV7-3 and TRBJ2-2; D gene unclear. CDR1 and CDR2 from the germline V gene are SGHTA and FQGTGA. The CDR3 is 13 amino acids. V dropped 5 bases and J dropped 3 bases, with 7 bases sitting between them.

CDR3 DNA: TGTGCCTGGAGTGCCCGACAGGGGAATCAGCCCCAGCATTTT. Amino acids: CAWSARQGNQPQHF. The V gene is TRBV30, the J gene TRBJ1-5, with 8 nucleotides matching TRBD1. Per germline, CDR1 GTSNPN and CDR2 SVGIG (reference sequence). V gave up 1 base and J gave up 4 bases; unmatched junction bases: 3. The CDR3 contains 14 residues.

As to this clone: Within the sample, other DNA sequences also encode this same CDR3. The chain couples TRBV5-1 to TRBJ1-3; a weak D match, TRBD1 (5 bases). The CDR3 contains 15 residues. The V and J ends lost 2 bases and 0 bases respectively, with 9 bases between them. CDR1 is SGHRS and CDR2 is YFSETQ in the germline V gene. The CDR3: CASSLAGGSGNTIYF. The CDR3, as DNA: TGCGCCAGCAGCTTAGCTGGGGGCTCTGGAAACACCATATATTTT. Full variable domain (remainder filled in from reference TRBV5-1 and TRBJ1-3): KAGVTQTPRYLIKTRGQQVTLSCSPISGHRSVSWYQQTPGQGLQFLFEYFSETQRNKGNFPGRFSGRQFSNSRSEMNVSTLELGDSALYLCASSLAGGSGNTIYFGEGSWLTVV.

The chain employs TRBV12-5 and TRBJ2-4, with TRBD1 matching over 8 bases. The CDR3 consists of 14 residues. CDR1 and CDR2 (germline): LGHNT, FRNRAP. CDR3 protein: CDNSGGLAKNIQYF. In DNA, the CDR3 is TGTGACAACTCAGGGGGCCTGGCCAAAAACATTCAGTACTTC.

The chain links TRBV28 to TRBJ1-6; no clear D gene. The CDR3 is 14 amino acids. V gave up 2 bases and J gave up 3 bases, with 5 bases separating them. Germline CDR1 MDHEN, CDR2 SYDVKM. CDR3 loop: CASSLGFYNSPLHF. CDR3 coding DNA: TGTGCCAGCAGTTTAGGCTTCTATAATTCACCCCTCCACTTT.

This rearrangement joins TRBV7-8 to TRBJ2-1, with 9 bases lining up with TRBD2. The CDR3 has 16 residues. V lost 5 bases to trimming and J lost 5 bases; unmatched junction nucleotides: 10. Germline CDR1 and CDR2: SGHVS and FQNEAQ. The CDR3: CASSPRTSVHNNEQFF. The CDR3 DNA sequence: TGTGCCAGCAGCCCTAGGACTAGCGTCCATAACAATGAGCAGTTCTTC.

The chain employs TRBV30 and TRBJ1-1; D perhaps matches TRBD1 (5 bases). The V gene lost 4 bases and the J gene lost 5 bases, with 11 bases spanning the gap. Germline assignment: CDR1 GTSNPN and CDR2 SVGIG (reference sequence). The CDR3 spans 12 residues. CDR3 nucleotides: TGTGCCTGGACCCCGGGGGGAACTGAAGCTTTCTTT. Encoded protein: CAWTPGGTEAFF.

This clone occurred once. V is TRBV28 and J is TRBJ1-1; possible D gene TRBD1, 6 bases. This CDR3 is built from 14 residues. The germline CDR1 and CDR2 sequences are MDHEN and SYDVKM. Trimming stripped 1 base from V and 3 bases from J, with 9 bases between. The CDR3 sequence: CASSLSQGYTEAFF. DNA for the CDR3: TGTGCCAGCAGTTTATCCCAGGGGTACACTGAAGCTTTCTTT.

This clone was seen only once. CDR3 coding DNA: TGTGCCAGCAGTTTACGATCCGGGGCCGGAAACACCATATATTTT. This sequence encodes CASSLRSGAGNTIYF. The genes are TRBV27 and TRBJ1-3; perhaps TRBD1 as D (5 bases). V gave up 2 bases and J gave up 4 bases, with 12 bases separating them. This CDR3 has 15 residues. Germline V CDR1 and CDR2: MNHEY, SMNVEV (reference sequence).

The gene calls are TRBV29-1 and TRBJ1-4; D unresolved. The CDR3 has 12 residues. The germline gives CDR1 SQVTM, CDR2 ANQGSEA. The V end lost 7 bases, the J end lost 7 bases, and 13 bases lay between the germline ends. The chain's CDR3 is CSAGPLGEKLFF. CDR3 coding DNA: TGCAGCGCCGGGCCCCTGGGTGAAAAACTGTTTTTT.

The rearrangement joins TRBV5-6 to TRBJ1-2; no firm D call. Trimming pared 5 bases from V and 0 bases from J, leaving 14 bases between. The CDR3 runs to 15 residues. The germline V gene has CDR1 SGHDT and CDR2 YYEEEE. In nucleotides, the CDR3 is TGTGCCAGCAGTGGGGAAGCGGGAGCTAACTATGGCTACACCTTC. Translated, it gives CASSGEAGANYGYTF.

V usage is TRBV15 and J usage is TRBJ1-5; D ambiguous. V was pared by 0 bases and J by 0 bases, with 3 bases between. This CDR3 comprises 14 residues. Germline CDR1 is LNHNV and CDR2 is YYDKDF (reference sequence). The CDR3 reads CATSRDLSNQPQHF. The CDR3 nucleotides read TGTGCCACCAGCAGAGATCTTAGCAATCAGCCCCAGCATTTT. Together with reference TRBV15 and TRBJ1-5, the CDR3 gives the full variable domain: DAMVIQNPRYQVTQFGKPVTLSCSQTLNHNVMYWYQQKSSQAPKLLFHYYDKDFNNEADTPDNFQSRRPNTSFCFLDIRSPGLGDTAMYLCATSRDLSNQPQHFGDGTRLSIL.